This paragraph covers one TCR beta chain sequence. Germline V gives CDR1 SQVTM, CDR2 ANQGSEA. The CDR3 is made up of 15 amino acids. V lost 7 bases and J lost 6; bases outside the gene matches: 16. This sample is drawn from a study of blood T cell repertoires in COVID-19. Study overall: Sample material is recorded as cDNA or gDNA derived from T cells, B-cell-depleted T cells, or PBMCs.

Only in-frame clones appear in the TCRdb table, and some are missing; sequencing was by immunoSEQ multiplex PCR. Here the sample spans approximately 170,000 clones, about 86% being singletons. The receptor comes from a human donor with acute or convalescent COVID-19. The donor label of this sample is uncertain. Material for sequencing was peripheral blood. The chain couples TRBV29-1 to TRBJ1-2, with 8 bases fitting TRBD1. The CDR3: CSASDRAKGGNGYTF. The DNA of the CDR3 is TGCAGCGCATCGGACAGGGCCAAGGGGGGGAATGGCTACACCTTC.